A single sample is the source of the 11 T cell receptor beta chains below, sequenced in a study of blood T cell repertoires in COVID-19. Only in-frame clones appear in the TCRdb table, and some are missing; sequencing was by immunoSEQ multiplex PCR. The sample shows about 160,000 clones, roughly 84% of them seen only once. Specimen: peripheral blood. The source of these receptors is a woman of 80 years or more with active or convalescent COVID-19.

The chain links TRBV27 to TRBJ1-5; a weak D match, TRBD1 (5 bases). The CDR3 totals 16 residues. CDR1 MNHEY and CDR2 SMNVEV come from the germline V gene (reference sequence). V dropped 4 bases and J dropped 0 bases, with 13 bases sitting between them. CDR3 sequence reads: CASSSLGGVSNQPQHF. In nucleotides, the CDR3 is TGTGCCAGCAGTTCCTTGGGGGGGGTTAGCAATCAGCCCCAGCATTTT.

V is TRBV7-2 and J is TRBJ2-7; 13 bases are shared with TRBD2. The CDR3 consists of 16 residues. Trimming took 3 bases from V and 3 from J; bases not matched to a gene: 5. CDR1 and CDR2 from the germline V gene are SGHTA and FQGNSA. CDR3 bases: TGTGCCAGCAGCTTGGGACTAGCGGGGAGAAGCTACGAGCAGTACTTC. Encoded protein: CASSLGLAGRSYEQYF.

The gene calls are TRBV3-1 (or the pseudogene TRBV3-2) and TRBJ2-4, with D maybe TRBD1 (5 bases). Germline V lookup: CDR1 LGHDT, CDR2 YNNKEL (reference sequence). This CDR3 spans 17 amino acids. Trimming stripped 4 bases from V and 0 bases from J, with 16 bases between. The CDR3 region has the DNA TGTGCCAGCAGCCCCCCCGACAGACCCCTAGCCAAAAACATTCAGTACTTC. Amino acids: CASSPPDRPLAKNIQYF.

The chain joins TRBV4-1 to TRBJ2-1; a possible D gene is TRBD2 (5 bases). The V gene lost 1 base and the J gene lost 0 bases, with 16 bases spanning the gap. CDR1 is MGHRA and CDR2 is YSYEKL in the germline V gene. The CDR3 length is 18 residues. CDR3 region: CASSQVSSRTSSYNEQFF. CDR3 in DNA: TGCGCCAGCAGCCAAGTATCTAGCAGGACCTCCTCCTACAATGAGCAGTTCTTC.

The chain links TRBV3-1 (or the pseudogene TRBV3-2) to TRBJ1-4; 7 positions match TRBD1. The CDR3 loop spans 15 amino acids. Germline loops: CDR1 LGHDT, CDR2 YNNKEL (reference sequence). Unmatched junction bases numbered 2, after V lost 1 base and J lost 3 bases. The CDR3 DNA sequence: TGTGCCAGCAGCCAAGGGACAGGCCCTAATGAAAAACTGTTTTTT. Protein sequence: CASSQGTGPNEKLFF.

This clone was seen only a few times. The rearrangement joins TRBV4-1 to TRBJ2-4, with a tentative D call TRBD1 (7 bases). With 0 bases removed from V and 1 base from J, the gap between germline ends came to 19 bases. In germline, CDR1 is MGHRA, CDR2 YSYEKL. The CDR3 consists of 19 residues. The CDR3 sequence is CASSQDIASSGGAKNIQYF. CDR3 coding DNA: TGCGCCAGCAGCCAAGATATCGCCAGCTCAGGGGGGGCCAAAAACATTCAGTACTTC.

The chain combines TRBV15 with TRBJ2-5; 8 bases line up with TRBD2. The CDR3 covers 16 residues. With 0 bases clipped from V and 3 bases from J, the junction kept 6 bases outside the gene matches. CDR1 LNHNV and CDR2 YYDKDF come from the germline V gene (reference sequence). The CDR3 nucleotides read TGTGCCACCAGCAGAGATTGGCGGGGGGACGAAGAGACCCAGTACTTC. The encoded protein is CATSRDWRGDEETQYF.

The V and J genes are TRBV5-1 and TRBJ1-2, with TRBD1 identical over 10 bases. The CDR3 length is 15 residues. The germline gives CDR1 SGHRS, CDR2 YFSETQ. The V segment lost 4 bases and the J segment 1 base; nucleotides outside the gene matches: 4. The CDR3 DNA is TGCGCCAGCAGCCCCGGACAGGGGGTTAACTATGGCTACACCTTC. This translates into CASSPGQGVNYGYTF.

V and J are TRBV6-5 and TRBJ1-1, with 8 bases lining up with TRBD1. V shed 5 bases, J shed 6 bases, and the junction held 11 bases outside the gene matches. Germline V gene lookup returns CDR1 MNHEY and CDR2 SVGAGI. The CDR3 contains 15 residues. Here the CDR3 DNA reads TGTGCCAGCAGTCCGACAGACAGGGGCTACGCTGAAGCTTTCTTT. The encoded protein is CASSPTDRGYAEAFF.

This clone appeared once. CDR3 in amino acids: CASSLQGLGNQPQHF. CDR3 DNA: TGTGCCAGCAGCTTGCAGGGTTTGGGGAATCAGCCCCAGCATTTT. The chain has TRBV7-2 and TRBJ1-5; possible D gene TRBD1, 5 bases. V was cut by 3 bases and J by 4 bases, with 13 bases left in between. The CDR3 consists of 15 residues. Germline values: CDR1 SGHTA, CDR2 FQGNSA.

CDR3 in amino acids: CASSRGGGTGYF. For the CDR3, the DNA is TGTGCCAGCAGCCGAGGGGGCGGGACAGGGTACTTC. The rearrangement links TRBV14 to TRBJ2-7; the match to TRBD1 covers 8 bases. V trimming: 4 bases; J trimming: 12 bases; junction bases outside the gene matches: 8. The CDR3 is 12 residues long. Looked up from germline, CDR1 is SGHDN and CDR2 is FVKESK. Supplemented by reference TRBV14 and TRBJ2-7, the full variable domain reads EAGVTQFPSHSVIEKGQTVTLRCDPISGHDNLYWYRRVMGKEIKFLLHFVKESKQDESGMPNNRFLAERTGGTYSTLKVQPAELEDSGVYFCASSRGGGTGYFGPGTRLTVT.